This T cell receptor beta chain was recorded in a study of cytomegalovirus exposure and HLA in healthy donors. Study information: The same platform used for the 500 to 850 first-cohort repertoires was also used for the 100 to 150 validation repertoires, as a later analysis reported.

The CDR3 is 14 amino acids. Germline loops: CDR1 SSHAT, CDR2 FNYEAQ (reference sequence). Data came from immunoSEQ multiplex PCR; TCRdb stores just in-frame clones and leaves some out. The sample records about 300,000 clones, approximately 87% being singletons. General study results and limits: There were some public TCRs occurring in many donors, but most TCR sequences were rare. Cytomegalovirus status, reportedly, was diagnosed with high specificity and sensitivity by the classifier.

This clone turned up a few times. Its specificity is not known. Sequence at one end of the junction differs from germline and may be a read error. V usage is TRBV7-7 and J usage is TRBJ2-2; D may be TRBD2 (5 bases). This TCR was recovered from a woman under 30 in good health and CMV-seronegative. The sequenced sample was PBMCs. This CDR3 reads CASSLAIDTGELFF. DNA of the CDR3: TGTGCCAGCAGCCTAGCTATTGACACCGGGGAGCTGTTTTTT.